This T cell receptor beta chain is from a study of T cell responses to AZD1222 COVID-19 vaccine (dated by TCRdb to the early 2020s). At the level of the whole study: AZD1222 recipients given second doses at about 4 weeks or at about 12 weeks were pooled, since spike-specific TCR depth and breadth were not found to differ between the two schedules. A total of 230 to 250 trial participants underwent TCR sequencing, of whom around 200 received two doses of AZD1222 and about 26 received two doses of the MenACWY control vaccine. Trial participants were enrolled by age into subgroups of 18-55, 56-69 and 70-plus years, and around 150, 28 and 57 TCR-sequenced participants, respectively, were included in these subgroups.

Per the publication, the time point label means: baseline before first vaccination. The vaccinee samples were drawn from two UK trials, COV001 and COV002, one of which was a single-blind randomized controlled phase 2/3 trial testing AZD1222 (ChAdOx1 nCoV-19) in healthy adults. For TCRbeta chain sequencing, PBMC samples were collected from trial participants at day 0 and at day 28 after the second dose. The CDR3 regions of human TCRbeta chains were subjected to immunosequencing. As for the authors' bioinformatics: Repertoire TCRs were checked for matches against a reference library of SARS-CoV-2-specific TCRs that had been generated using the MIRA antigen-specificity platform. Breadth was defined as the fraction of unique TCRs that were SARS-CoV-2-associated, and depth was defined as the fraction of total T cells that were SARS-CoV-2-associated. Using the MIRA data, each spike-specific TCR was mapped to the spike region that the TCR reacts to and placed in a CD4 or CD8 class. Log10-transformed breadth and depth values were compared by one-way ANOVA with Sidak's multiple comparisons tests. Held by TCRdb, this immuneACCESS table contains in-frame sequences only and omits some clones. Under half of the omission traces to an unresolved V gene where checked; the cause of the rest is unknown. That table is the source of V, J and clone size, and D and trimming were worked out from the DNA. For this sample there are more than 140,000 clones; 91% appear just once. Of the sample, 4.5% to 6.5% falls within the top ten clones.

Worth noting for this clone: Its antigen is not yet known. No much larger clone is present one base from it, and per-base qualities are unavailable.

The research as a whole found: Reportedly, almost half of the unique spike-specific TCRs recognized epitopes lying outside the regions that are mutated in the B.1.351 and B.1.1.7 variants. Because no day 14 peak-response samples were available, repertoires were characterized only after the peak T cell response. After two AZD1222 doses, spike-specific TCR breadth and depth were significantly higher than at day 0 and than in MenACWY recipients. The vaccine-associated CD4 TCRs covered the entire spike protein, and the dominant responses fell in regions 160-218 and 743-854. Most participants were white British and females outnumbered males, and the authors suggested that clonal diversity may have been underestimated. Conclusions about previously exposed vaccinees are limited, since just a handful of AZD1222 recipients were seropositive for SARS-CoV-2 at baseline. In the small 56-69-year group, the increase in depth fell short of significance, most likely because of low power.

The input for sequencing was peripheral blood, taken on day 0 of AZD1222 vaccination. This TCR was sampled from an adult in good health.

Here the CDR3 is given as CASSSRGNRETQYF. The DNA sequence reads TGCGCCAGCAGCTCCAGGGGGAATCGGGAGACCCAGTACTTC. Rearrangement joined TRBV5-1 to TRBJ2-5; 7 nucleotides in the junction match TRBD1. Counted from cysteine to phenylalanine, this CDR3 has 14 amino acids. The sequence is cut down to CDR3 DNA, 42 bases in frame from base 1. The germline V and J ends show losses of 3 bases and 5 bases respectively, and no gene match explains 7 bases of the junction. CDR1 and CDR2 were assigned from the germline V gene as SGHRS and YFSETQ.